This TCR beta chain was sequenced in a study of shared clonotypes between healthy human individuals. In the study overall: CD4 naive and memory got three plates each, CD8 naive two, CD8 memory one.

The CDR3 loop spans 15 amino acids. CDR1 and CDR2 from the germline V gene are SGDLS and YYNGEE. Trimming cost V 4 bases and J 7 bases, with 20 bases left between them. The repertoire was sequenced with immunoSEQ multiplex PCR; TCRdb's copy has only in-frame clones and lacks some. The sample consists of about 2,500,000 clones, just over 90% of them appearing once. Sequenced input: naive CD4+ T cells sorted from blood. Sample subset: CD45RA+ positively selected. The receptor comes from a man younger than 35 in good health. This chain links TRBV9 with TRBJ1-1; the D gene is possibly TRBD1 (5 bases). CDR3 amino acids: CASSPQGLQSREAFF. The DNA for the CDR3 is TGTGCCAGCAGCCCGCAGGGACTGCAGTCCCGTGAAGCTTTCTTT.